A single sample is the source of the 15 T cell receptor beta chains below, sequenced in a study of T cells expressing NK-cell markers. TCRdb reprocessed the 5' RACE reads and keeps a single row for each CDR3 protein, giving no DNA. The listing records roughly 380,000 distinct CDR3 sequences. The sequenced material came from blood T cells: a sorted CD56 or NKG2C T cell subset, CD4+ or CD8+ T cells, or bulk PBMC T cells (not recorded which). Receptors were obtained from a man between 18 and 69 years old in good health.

This CDR3 reads CASSRGAGETQPQHF. The chain joins TRBV7-2 to TRBJ1-5; checking the TCRdb D call of TRBD1 is not possible without DNA. The germline V gene encodes CDR1 SGHTA and CDR2 FQGNSA. This CDR3 spans 15 amino acids.

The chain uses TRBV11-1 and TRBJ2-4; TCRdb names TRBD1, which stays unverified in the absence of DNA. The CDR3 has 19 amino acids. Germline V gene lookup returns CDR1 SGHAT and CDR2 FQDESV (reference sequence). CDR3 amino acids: CASSPMDTDRRLAKNIQYF.

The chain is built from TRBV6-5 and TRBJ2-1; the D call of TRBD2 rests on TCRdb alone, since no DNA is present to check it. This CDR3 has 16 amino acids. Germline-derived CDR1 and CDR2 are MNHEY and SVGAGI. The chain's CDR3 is CASSYSVRGGGSEQFF.

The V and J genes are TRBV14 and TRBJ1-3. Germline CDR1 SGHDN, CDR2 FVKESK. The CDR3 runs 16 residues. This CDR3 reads CASSQGLRSSGNTIYF.

CDR3 protein: CSAESRGLGGYTF. This chain connects TRBV20-1 to TRBJ1-2; the D gene TCRdb calls, TRBD1, cannot be checked with no DNA. CDR3 size: 13 residues. Germline loops: CDR1 DFQATT, CDR2 SNEGSKA (reference sequence).

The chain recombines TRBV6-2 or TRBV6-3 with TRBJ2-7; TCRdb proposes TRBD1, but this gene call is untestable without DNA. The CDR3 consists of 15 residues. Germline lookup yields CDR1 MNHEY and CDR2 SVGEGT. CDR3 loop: CASSYWTSGDREQYF.

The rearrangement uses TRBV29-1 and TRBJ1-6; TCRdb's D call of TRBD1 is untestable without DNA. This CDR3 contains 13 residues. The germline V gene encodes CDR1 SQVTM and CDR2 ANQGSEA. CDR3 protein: CSVRKGGNSPLHF.

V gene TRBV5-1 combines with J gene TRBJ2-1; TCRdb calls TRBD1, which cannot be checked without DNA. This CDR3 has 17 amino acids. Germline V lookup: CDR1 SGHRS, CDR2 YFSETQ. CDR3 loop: CASSLGTPNAAYNEQFF.

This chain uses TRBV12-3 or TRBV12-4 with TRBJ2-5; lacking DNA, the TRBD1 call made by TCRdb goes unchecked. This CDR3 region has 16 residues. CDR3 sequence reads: CASSFSGAGDQETQYF.

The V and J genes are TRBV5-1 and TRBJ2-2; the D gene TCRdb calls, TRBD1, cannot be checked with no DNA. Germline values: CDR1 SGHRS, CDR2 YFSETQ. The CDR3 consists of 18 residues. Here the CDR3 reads CASSDRDGTVTTTGELFF.

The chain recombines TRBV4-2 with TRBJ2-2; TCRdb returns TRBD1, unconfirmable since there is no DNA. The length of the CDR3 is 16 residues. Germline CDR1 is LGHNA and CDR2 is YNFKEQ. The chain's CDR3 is CASSRRGQGITGELFF.

CDR3 loop: CASKQGGFDEQFF. This chain links TRBV7-2 with TRBJ2-1; TCRdb lists TRBD1, though no DNA is available to test this call. The CDR3 sequence is 13 residues long. Germline CDR1 SGHTA, CDR2 FQGNSA.

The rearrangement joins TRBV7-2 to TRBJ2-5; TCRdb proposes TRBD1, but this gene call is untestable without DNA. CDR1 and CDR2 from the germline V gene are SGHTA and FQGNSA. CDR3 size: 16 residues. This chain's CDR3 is CASSLAVGDLQETQYF. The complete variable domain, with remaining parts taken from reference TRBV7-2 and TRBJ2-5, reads GAGVSQSPSNKVTEKGKDVELRCDPISGHTALYWYRQSLGQGLEFLIYFQGNSAPDKSGLPSDRFSAERTGGSVSTLTIQRTQQEDSAVYLCASSLAVGDLQETQYFGPGTRLLVL.

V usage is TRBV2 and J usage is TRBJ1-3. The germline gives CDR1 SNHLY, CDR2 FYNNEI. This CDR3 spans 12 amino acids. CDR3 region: CASSEQGNTIYF.

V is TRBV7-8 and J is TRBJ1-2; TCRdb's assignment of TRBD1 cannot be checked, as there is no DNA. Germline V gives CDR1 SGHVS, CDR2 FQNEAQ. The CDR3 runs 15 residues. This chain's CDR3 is CASSLKGQLNYGYTF.